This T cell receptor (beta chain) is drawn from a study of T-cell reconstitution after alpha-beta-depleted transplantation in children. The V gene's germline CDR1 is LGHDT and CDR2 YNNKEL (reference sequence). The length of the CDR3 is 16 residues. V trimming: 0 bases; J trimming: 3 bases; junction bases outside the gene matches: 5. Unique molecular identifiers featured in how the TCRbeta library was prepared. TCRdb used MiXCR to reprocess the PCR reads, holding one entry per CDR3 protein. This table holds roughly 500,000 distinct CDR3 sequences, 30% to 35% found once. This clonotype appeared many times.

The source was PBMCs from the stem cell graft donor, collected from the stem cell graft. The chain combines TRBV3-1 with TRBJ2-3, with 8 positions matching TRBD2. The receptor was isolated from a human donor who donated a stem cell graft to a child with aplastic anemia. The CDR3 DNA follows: TGTGCCAGCAGCCAAGAAAGCGGGAGTCCGACAGATACGCAGTATTTT. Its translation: CASSQESGSPTDTQYF.